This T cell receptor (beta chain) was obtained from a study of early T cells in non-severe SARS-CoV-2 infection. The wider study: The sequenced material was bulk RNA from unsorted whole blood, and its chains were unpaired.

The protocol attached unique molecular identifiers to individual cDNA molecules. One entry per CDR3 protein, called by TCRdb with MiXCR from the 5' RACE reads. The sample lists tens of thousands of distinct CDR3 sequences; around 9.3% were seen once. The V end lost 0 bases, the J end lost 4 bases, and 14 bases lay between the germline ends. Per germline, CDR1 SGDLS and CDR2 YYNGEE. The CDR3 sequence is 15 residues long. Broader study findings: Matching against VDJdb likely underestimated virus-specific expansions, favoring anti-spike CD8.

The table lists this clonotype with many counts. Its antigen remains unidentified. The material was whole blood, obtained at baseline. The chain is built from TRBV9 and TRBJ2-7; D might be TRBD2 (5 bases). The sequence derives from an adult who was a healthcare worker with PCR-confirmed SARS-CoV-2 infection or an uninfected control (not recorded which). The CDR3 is CASSVAPDLPYEQYF. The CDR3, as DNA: TGTGCCAGCAGCGTAGCCCCGGACTTGCCGTACGAGCAGTACTTC.